Below are 13 T cell receptor beta chains sequenced from a single sample in a study of prognosis after radiotherapy for stage I lung cancer. With two-round multiplex PCR, TCR beta CDR3 sequences were amplified from genomic DNA. Round one of PCR was performed, and it used primers specific to each TRBV and TRBJ gene. MiXCR, applied by TCRdb to the multiplex PCR reads, yields one record per CDR3 protein. The sample lists some 25,000 distinct CDR3 sequences, under 40% seen once, with 62% in the top ten. The sample consisted of PBMCs, taken before or after stereotactic body radiation therapy (not recorded which). The receptors stem from a donor aged 50 or older with non-small cell lung cancer.

The chain has TRBV20-1 and TRBJ2-7, with 7 bases identical to TRBD1. This CDR3 has 12 residues. In germline, CDR1 is DFQATT, CDR2 SNEGSKA (reference sequence). Trimming removed 5 bases from V and 8 bases from J; junction bases left unmatched: 9. The CDR3 bases are TGCAGTGCTGGTACCACAGGGGACAAGCAGTACTTC. This gives the protein CSAGTTGDKQYF.

A remark on this clonotype: A much larger clonotype is one base distant, so this may be a read error. The chain is built from TRBV4-2 and TRBJ1-4; the D gene is possibly TRBD1 (5 bases). Germline V gives CDR1 LGHNA, CDR2 YNFKEQ. The CDR3 runs to 14 residues. V lost 0 bases and J 14 bases, leaving 16 bases between the germline ends. In nucleotides, the CDR3 is TGTGCCAGCAGCCAAGAAGACAGTGCCATGCGTCTGTTTTTT. Encoded protein: CASSQEDSAMRLFF.

As regards this clonotype: Given a far larger clone just one base away, this is likely a sequencing read error. This sequence joins TRBV6-9 and TRBJ2-2; weak D call: TRBD2 (5 bases). This CDR3 comprises 15 residues. V lost 7 bases and J lost 1, with 13 bases in between. CDR1 and CDR2 from the germline V gene are MNHGY and SVAAGI. The CDR3 bases are TGTGCCAGCATTTACGGGGAACTGAACACCGGGGAGCTGTTTTTT. This sequence encodes CASIYGELNTGELFF.

Ten or more counts support this clonotype. The chain recombines TRBV5-1 with TRBJ2-1; D is unresolved. Trimming pared 6 bases from V and 7 bases from J, leaving 14 bases between. The germline gives CDR1 SGHRS, CDR2 YFSETQ. This CDR3 is built from 13 residues. This chain's CDR3 is CASNLGSYNEQFF. The CDR3 DNA reads TGCGCCAGCAACCTTGGCAGTTATAATGAGCAGTTCTTC.

This clonotype was seen many times. The chain's CDR3 is CASSSGYRETQYF. CDR3 in DNA: TGTGCCAGCAGTTCCGGATATCGGGAGACCCAGTACTTC. The chain joins TRBV6-2 or TRBV6-3 to TRBJ2-5, with unresolved D. V was shortened by 4 bases and J by 5 bases, with 11 bases between the two germline ends. There are 13 residues in the CDR3. CDR1 and CDR2 from the germline V gene are MNHEY and SVGEGT.

This clonotype came up a few times. V is TRBV20-1 and J is TRBJ2-3, with unresolved D. This CDR3 has 16 amino acids. Germline CDR1 reads DFQATT; CDR2 reads SNEGSKA (reference sequence). Trimming cost V 0 bases and J 2 bases, with 15 bases left between them. In DNA form, the CDR3 reads TGCAGTGCTAGAGATCTAGAGCGTCTAGTCACAGATACGCAGTATTTT. Translating it yields CSARDLERLVTDTQYF.

Turning to this clonotype: A much larger clone lies one base from this, so it may be a read error. The CDR3 coding sequence is TGTGCCAGCTCACCACCGGGGGCAGGACTCCTCGCAGGTGGCTACACCTTC. Translation gives CASSPPGAGLLAGGYTF. The rearrangement links TRBV18 to TRBJ1-2; a weak D match, TRBD1 (6 bases). Trimming removed 0 bases from V and 7 bases from J, with 21 bases in between. Germline V gene data show CDR1 as KGHSH and CDR2 as LQKENI. The CDR3 covers 17 residues.

This clonotype was counted many times. The chain recombines TRBV29-1 with TRBJ2-5; 11 nucleotides align to TRBD1. This CDR3 spans 14 amino acids. V lost 6 bases to trimming and J lost 4 bases; unmatched junction nucleotides: 7. The V gene's germline CDR1 is SQVTM and CDR2 ANQGSEA. This CDR3 reads CSVIPGQGGETQYF. CDR3 in DNA: TGCAGCGTCATTCCGGGACAGGGGGGAGAGACCCAGTACTTC.

In its sample, this clonotype was seen many times. V is TRBV5-1 and J is TRBJ1-1; D remains ambiguous. CDR1 and CDR2 (germline): SGHRS, YFSETQ. This CDR3 has 13 amino acids. The ends were cut back, 0 bases at V and 6 bases at J, with 9 bases in the middle. CDR3 sequence reads: CASSLEGGAEAFF. The CDR3 DNA reads as TGCGCCAGCAGCTTGGAGGGTGGGGCTGAAGCTTTCTTT.

The table lists this clonotype with many counts. V is TRBV2 and J is TRBJ1-4, with 8 nucleotides matching TRBD1. V lost 6 bases, J lost 7 bases, and 7 bases stayed unmatched. This CDR3 region has 14 residues. Germline V gene sequence: CDR1 SNHLY, CDR2 FYNNEI. CDR3 sequence reads: CASSSQGAGEKLFF. In DNA, the CDR3 is TGTGCCAGCAGCTCTCAGGGGGCGGGTGAAAAACTGTTTTTT.

The chain links TRBV6-1 to TRBJ2-7; D is perhaps TRBD1 (5 bases). Trimming removed 8 bases from V and 3 bases from J, with 14 bases in between. The CDR3 sequence is 13 residues long. Germline CDR1 is MNHNS and CDR2 is SASEGT. For the CDR3, the DNA is TGTGCCAGCGGCGAACAGGATTACTACGAGCAGTACTTC. Translation gives CASGEQDYYEQYF.

In regard to this clonotype: Possible read error: a much larger clone is one base away. The J gene is TRBJ1-4, the V gene TRBV7-2, with 7 positions matching TRBD1. The ends lost 5 bases at V and 0 bases at J; junction bases unmatched: 6. From germline, CDR1 is SGHTA and CDR2 FQGNSA. The CDR3 length is 16 residues. The CDR3 DNA reads as TGTGCCAGCAGCACAGGGGCAGCTGCAACTAATGAAAAACTGTTTTTT. Translating it yields CASSTGAAATNEKLFF.

This clonotype appeared many times. The rearrangement uses TRBV2 and TRBJ2-7; 7 nucleotides match TRBD2. Losses at the gene ends were 7 bases for V and 3 bases for J; bases not matched to a gene: 9. This CDR3 is built from 14 residues. In germline, CDR1 is SNHLY, CDR2 FYNNEI. The CDR3 here is CASTRTTSVYEQYF. In DNA, the CDR3 is TGTGCCAGCACCCGAACTACTAGCGTCTACGAGCAGTACTTC.